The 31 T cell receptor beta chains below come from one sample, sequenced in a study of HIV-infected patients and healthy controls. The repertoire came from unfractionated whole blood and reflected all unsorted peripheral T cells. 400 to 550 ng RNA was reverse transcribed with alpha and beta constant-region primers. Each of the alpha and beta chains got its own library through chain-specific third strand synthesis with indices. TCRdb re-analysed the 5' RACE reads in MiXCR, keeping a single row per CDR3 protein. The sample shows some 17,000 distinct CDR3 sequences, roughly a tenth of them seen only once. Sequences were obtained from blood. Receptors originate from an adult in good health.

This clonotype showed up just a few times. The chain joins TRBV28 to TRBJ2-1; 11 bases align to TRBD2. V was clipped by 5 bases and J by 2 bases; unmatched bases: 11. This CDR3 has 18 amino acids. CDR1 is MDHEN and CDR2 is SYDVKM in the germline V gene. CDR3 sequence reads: CASSVPLAGGGTYNEQFF. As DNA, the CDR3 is TGTGCCAGCAGTGTCCCCTTAGCGGGGGGGGGGACCTACAATGAGCAGTTCTTC.

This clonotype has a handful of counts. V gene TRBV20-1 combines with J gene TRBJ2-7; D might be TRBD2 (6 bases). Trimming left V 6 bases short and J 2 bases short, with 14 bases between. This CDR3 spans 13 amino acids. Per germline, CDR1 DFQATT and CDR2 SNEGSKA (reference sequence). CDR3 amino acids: CSALRGSAYEQYF. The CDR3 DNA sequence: TGCAGTGCACTCCGGGGGAGCGCCTACGAGCAGTACTTC.

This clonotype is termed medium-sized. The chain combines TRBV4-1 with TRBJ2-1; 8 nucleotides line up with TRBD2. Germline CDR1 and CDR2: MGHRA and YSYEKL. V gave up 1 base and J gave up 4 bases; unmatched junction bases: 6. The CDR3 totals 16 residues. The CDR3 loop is CASSQGGERGYNEQFF. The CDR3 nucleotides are TGCGCCAGCAGCCAAGGGGGGGAGCGGGGGTACAATGAGCAGTTCTTC.

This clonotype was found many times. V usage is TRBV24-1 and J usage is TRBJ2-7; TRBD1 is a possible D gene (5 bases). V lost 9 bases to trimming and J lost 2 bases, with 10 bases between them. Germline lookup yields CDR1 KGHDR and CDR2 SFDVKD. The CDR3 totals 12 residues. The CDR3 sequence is CATSAGPYEQYF. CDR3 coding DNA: TGTGCCACCTCTGCAGGGCCCTACGAGCAGTACTTC.

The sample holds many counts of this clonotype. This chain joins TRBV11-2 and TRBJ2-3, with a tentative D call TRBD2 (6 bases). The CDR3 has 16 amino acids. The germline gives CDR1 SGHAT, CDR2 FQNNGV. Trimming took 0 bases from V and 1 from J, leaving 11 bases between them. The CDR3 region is CASSLEFGTRTDTQYF. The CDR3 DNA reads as TGTGCCAGCAGCTTAGAGTTCGGGACTCGCACAGATACGCAGTATTTT.

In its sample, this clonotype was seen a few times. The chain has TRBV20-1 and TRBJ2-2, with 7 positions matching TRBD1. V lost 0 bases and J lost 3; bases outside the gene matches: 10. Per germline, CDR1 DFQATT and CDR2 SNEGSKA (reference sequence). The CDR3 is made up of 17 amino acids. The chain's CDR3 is CSARDGTAEPYTGELFF. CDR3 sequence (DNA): TGCAGTGCTAGAGACGGGACAGCCGAACCCTACACCGGGGAGCTGTTTTTT.

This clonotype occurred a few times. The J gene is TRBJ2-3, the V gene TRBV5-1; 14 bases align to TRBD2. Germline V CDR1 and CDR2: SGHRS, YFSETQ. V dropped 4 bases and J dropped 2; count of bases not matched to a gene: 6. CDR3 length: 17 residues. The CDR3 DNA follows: TGCGCCAGCAGCCCCTGGACTAGCGGGAGGACCACAGATACGCAGTATTTT. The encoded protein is CASSPWTSGRTTDTQYF.

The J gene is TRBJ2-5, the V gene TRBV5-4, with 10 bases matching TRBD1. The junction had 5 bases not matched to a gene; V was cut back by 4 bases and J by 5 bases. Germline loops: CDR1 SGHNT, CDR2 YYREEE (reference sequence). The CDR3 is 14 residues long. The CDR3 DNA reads TGTGCCAGCAGCAGACAGGGGGCTGTTGAGACCCAGTACTTC. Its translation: CASSRQGAVETQYF.

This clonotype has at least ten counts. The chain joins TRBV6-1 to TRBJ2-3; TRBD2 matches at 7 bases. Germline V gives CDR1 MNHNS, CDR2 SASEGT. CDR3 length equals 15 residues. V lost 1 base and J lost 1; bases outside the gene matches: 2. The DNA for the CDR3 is TGTGCCAGCAGTGAAGATGCGGGAGGCACAGATACGCAGTATTTT. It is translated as CASSEDAGGTDTQYF.

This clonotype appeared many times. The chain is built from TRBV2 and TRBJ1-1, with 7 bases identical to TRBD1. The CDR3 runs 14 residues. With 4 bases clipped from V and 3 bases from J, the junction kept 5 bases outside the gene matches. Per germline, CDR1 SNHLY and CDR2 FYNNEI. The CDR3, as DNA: TGTGCCAGCAGTGTCTCTACAGGGGACACTGAAGCTTTCTTT. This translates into CASSVSTGDTEAFF.

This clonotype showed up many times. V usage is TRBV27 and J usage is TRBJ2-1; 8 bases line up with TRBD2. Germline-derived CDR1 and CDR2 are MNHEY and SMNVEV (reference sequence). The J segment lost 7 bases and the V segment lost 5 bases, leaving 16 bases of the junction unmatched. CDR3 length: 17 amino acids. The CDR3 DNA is TGTGCCAGCAGTCCCCTCCGGAGACGGGAGGGCTCGAATGAGCAGTTCTTC. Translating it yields CASSPLRRREGSNEQFF.

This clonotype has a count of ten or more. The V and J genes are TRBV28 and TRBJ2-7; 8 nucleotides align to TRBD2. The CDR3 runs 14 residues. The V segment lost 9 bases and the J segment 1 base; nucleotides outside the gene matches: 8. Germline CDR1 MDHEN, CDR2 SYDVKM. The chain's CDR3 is CASLASGRSYEQYF. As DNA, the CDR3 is TGTGCCAGTCTTGCTAGCGGGCGTTCCTACGAGCAGTACTTC.

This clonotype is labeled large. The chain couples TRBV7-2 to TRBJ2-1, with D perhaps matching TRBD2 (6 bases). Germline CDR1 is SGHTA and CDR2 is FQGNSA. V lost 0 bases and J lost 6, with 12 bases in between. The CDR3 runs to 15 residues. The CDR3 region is CASSLAGGTINEQFF. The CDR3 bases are TGTGCCAGCAGCTTAGCGGGAGGAACCATCAATGAGCAGTTCTTC.

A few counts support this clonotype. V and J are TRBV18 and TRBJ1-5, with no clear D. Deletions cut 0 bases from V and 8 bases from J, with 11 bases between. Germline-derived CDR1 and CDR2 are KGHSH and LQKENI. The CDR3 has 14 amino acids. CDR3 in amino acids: CASSPPGAGEPQHF. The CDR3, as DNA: TGTGCCAGCTCACCACCGGGCGCCGGCGAGCCCCAGCATTTT.

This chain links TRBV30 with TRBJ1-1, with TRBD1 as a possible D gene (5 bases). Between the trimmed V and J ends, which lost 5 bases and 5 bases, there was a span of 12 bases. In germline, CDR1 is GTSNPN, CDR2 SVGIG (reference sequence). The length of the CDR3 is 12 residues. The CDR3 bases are TGTGCCTGGGGCCGCTGGGGGACTGAAGCTTTCTTT. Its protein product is CAWGRWGTEAFF.

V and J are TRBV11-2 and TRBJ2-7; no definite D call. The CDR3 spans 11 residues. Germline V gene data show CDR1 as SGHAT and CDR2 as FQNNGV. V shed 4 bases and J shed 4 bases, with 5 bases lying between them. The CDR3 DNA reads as TGTGCCAGCAGCTCCCTATACGAGCAGTACTTC. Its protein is CASSSLYEQYF.

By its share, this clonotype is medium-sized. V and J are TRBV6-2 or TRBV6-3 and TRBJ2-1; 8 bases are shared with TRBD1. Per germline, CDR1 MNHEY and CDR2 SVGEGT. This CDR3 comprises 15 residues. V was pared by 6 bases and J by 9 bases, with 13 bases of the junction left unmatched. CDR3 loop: CASSQGSTGDGEQFF. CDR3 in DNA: TGTGCCAGCAGCCAGGGCTCGACAGGGGATGGTGAGCAGTTCTTC.

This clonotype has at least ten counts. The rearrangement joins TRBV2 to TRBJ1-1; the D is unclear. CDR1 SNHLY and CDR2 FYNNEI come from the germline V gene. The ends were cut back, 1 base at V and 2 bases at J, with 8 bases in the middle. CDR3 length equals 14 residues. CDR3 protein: CASSEGRRNTEAFF. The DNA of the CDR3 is TGTGCCAGCAGTGAAGGCCGCAGAAACACTGAAGCTTTCTTT.

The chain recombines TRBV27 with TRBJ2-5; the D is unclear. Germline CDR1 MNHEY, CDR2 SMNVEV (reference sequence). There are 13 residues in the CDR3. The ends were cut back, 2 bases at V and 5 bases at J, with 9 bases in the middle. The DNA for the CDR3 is TGTGCCAGCAGTTTACAGTACGGGGAGACCCAGTACTTC. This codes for CASSLQYGETQYF.

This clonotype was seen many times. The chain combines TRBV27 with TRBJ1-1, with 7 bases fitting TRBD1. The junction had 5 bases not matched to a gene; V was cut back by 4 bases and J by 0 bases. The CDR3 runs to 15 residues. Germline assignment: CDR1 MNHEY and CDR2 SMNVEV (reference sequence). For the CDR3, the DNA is TGTGCCAGCAGTTCCGGGACAGCCATGAACACTGAAGCTTTCTTT. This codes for CASSSGTAMNTEAFF.

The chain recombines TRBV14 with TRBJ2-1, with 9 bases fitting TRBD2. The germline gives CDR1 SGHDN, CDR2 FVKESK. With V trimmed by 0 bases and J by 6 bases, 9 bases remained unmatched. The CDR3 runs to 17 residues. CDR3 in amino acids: CASSQDRSGRGSNEQFF. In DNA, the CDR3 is TGTGCCAGCAGCCAAGATCGTAGCGGGAGAGGGTCCAATGAGCAGTTCTTC. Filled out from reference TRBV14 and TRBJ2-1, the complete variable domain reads EAGVTQFPSHSVIEKGQTVTLRCDPISGHDNLYWYRRVMGKEIKFLLHFVKESKQDESGMPNNRFLAERTGGTYSTLKVQPAELEDSGVYFCASSQDRSGRGSNEQFFGPGTRLTVL.

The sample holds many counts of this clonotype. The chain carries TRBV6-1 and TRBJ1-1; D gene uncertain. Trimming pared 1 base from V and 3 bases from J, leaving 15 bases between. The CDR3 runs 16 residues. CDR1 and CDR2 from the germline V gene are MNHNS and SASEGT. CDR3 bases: TGTGCCAGCAGTGAAGGCGTACAGACCACTTACACTGAAGCTTTCTTT. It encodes CASSEGVQTTYTEAFF.

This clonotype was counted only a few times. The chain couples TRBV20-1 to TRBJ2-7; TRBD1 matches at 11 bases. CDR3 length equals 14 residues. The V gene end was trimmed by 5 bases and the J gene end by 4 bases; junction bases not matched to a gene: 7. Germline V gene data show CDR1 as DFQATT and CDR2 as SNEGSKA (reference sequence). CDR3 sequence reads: CSAPRTGGMYEQYF. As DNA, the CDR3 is TGCAGTGCTCCACGGACAGGGGGCATGTACGAGCAGTACTTC.

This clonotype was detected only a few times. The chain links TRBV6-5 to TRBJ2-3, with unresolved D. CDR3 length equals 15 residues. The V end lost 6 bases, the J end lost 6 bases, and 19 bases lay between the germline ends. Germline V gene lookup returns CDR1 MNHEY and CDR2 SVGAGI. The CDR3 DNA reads TGTGCCAGCAGGTCCATCCGGGTGCCTGGGGATACGCAGTATTTT. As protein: CASRSIRVPGDTQYF.

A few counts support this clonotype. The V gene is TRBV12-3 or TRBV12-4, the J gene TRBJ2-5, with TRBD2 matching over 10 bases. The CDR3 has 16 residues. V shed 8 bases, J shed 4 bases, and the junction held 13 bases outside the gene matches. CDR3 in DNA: TGTGCCAGCGGCGGCCGAAGCGGGAGGGCAGGAGAGACCCAGTACTTC. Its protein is CASGGRSGRAGETQYF.

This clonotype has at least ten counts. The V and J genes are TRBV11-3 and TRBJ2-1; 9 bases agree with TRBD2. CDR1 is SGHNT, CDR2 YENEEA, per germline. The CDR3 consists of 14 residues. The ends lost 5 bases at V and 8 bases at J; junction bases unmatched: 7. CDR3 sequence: CASSRGTSWDEQFF. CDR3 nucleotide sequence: TGTGCCAGCAGCCGAGGGACTAGCTGGGATGAGCAGTTCTTC.

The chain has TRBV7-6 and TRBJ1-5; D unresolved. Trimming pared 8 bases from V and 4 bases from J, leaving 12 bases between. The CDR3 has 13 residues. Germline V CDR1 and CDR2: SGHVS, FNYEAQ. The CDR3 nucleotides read TGTGCCAGCGGGGAGCCGGCGAATCAGCCCCAGCATTTT. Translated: CASGEPANQPQHF.

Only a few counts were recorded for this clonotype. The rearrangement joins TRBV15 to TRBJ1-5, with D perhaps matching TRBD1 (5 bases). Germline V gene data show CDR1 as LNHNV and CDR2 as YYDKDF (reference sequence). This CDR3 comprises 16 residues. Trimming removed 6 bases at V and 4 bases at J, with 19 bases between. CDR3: CATSRRGLTGNQPQHF. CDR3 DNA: TGTGCCACCAGTCGGAGGGGTCTAACCGGGAATCAGCCCCAGCATTTT.

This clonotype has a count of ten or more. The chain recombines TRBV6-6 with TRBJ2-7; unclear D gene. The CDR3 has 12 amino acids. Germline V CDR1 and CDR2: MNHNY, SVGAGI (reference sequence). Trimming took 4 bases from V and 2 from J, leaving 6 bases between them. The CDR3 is CASSSPTYEQYF. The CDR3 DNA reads TGTGCCAGCAGTTCGCCGACCTACGAGCAGTACTTC.

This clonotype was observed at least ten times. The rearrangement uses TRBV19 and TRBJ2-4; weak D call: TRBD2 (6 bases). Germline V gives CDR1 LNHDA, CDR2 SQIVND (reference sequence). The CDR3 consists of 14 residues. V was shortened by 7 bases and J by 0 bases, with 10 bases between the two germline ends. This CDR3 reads CASKEGQAKNIQYF. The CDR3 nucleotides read TGTGCCAGTAAGGAGGGTCAAGCCAAAAACATTCAGTACTTC.

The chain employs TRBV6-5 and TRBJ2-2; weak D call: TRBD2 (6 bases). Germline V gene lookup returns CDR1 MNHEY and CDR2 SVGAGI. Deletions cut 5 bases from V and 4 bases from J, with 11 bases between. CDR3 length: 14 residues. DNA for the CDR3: TGTGCCAGCAGTCGTAGCGGTAGCACCGGGGAGCTGTTTTTT. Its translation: CASSRSGSTGELFF.